A selection of T cell receptor beta chains follows, all from one sample in a study of CD8+ T cells in alopecia areata. Using immunoSEQ multiplex PCR, the repertoire was profiled, and TCRdb retains in-frame clones only, with some absent. Of almost 250,000 clones listed, roughly two thirds are singletons. The specimen comprised CD4+ T cells sorted from blood, sampled at week 0. These receptors originate from a human donor with alopecia areata. Each CDR3 is given with its conserved first and last residue. The D gene is left open where the match is weak. A row's size may be missing; if present it is once, few, many or a size class.

j_call v_call d_call clone_size cdr3_aa cdr3_nt
TRBJ1-5 TRBV5-1 NA NA CASSWDGHSNQPQHF TGCGCCAGCTCCTGGGACGGACATAGCAATCAGCCCCAGCATTTT
TRBJ2-5 TRBV5-4 NA few CASSLTGAQETQYF TGTGCCAGCAGCTTGACGGGGGCACAAGAGACCCAGTACTTC
TRBJ1-4 TRBV29-1 TRBD1 NA CSVATGQGEKLFF TGCAGCGTCGCGACAGGGCAAGGGGAAAAACTGTTTTTT
TRBJ2-2 TRBV30 NA NA CAWRSPRVLFF TGTGCCTGGAGATCGCCAAGGGTCCTGTTTTTT
TRBJ2-5 TRBV15 NA NA CATSRDVEETQYF TGTGCCACCAGCAGAGATGTGGAAGAGACCCAGTACTTC
TRBJ2-5 TRBV30 NA NA CAWTASYQETQYF TGTGCCTGGACGGCCTCGTACCAAGAGACCCAGTACTTC
TRBJ2-7 TRBV18 NA NA CASSPGHSYEQYF TGTGCCAGCTCACCGGGACACTCCTACGAGCAGTACTTC
TRBJ2-1 TRBV6-5 TRBD2 few CASSHGGEYNEQFF TGTGCCAGTTCTCACGGGGGGGAATACAATGAGCAGTTCTTC
TRBJ2-3 TRBV5-1 TRBD1 NA CASSLGQGVTDTQYF TGCGCCAGCAGCCTCGGACAGGGGGTTACAGATACGCAGTATTTT
TRBJ1-1 TRBV29-1 NA NA CSVEAATTEAFF TGCAGCGTTGAAGCGGCAACCACTGAAGCTTTCTTT
TRBJ1-2 TRBV6-1 NA NA CASSTWGAFYGYTF TGTGCCAGCAGTACCTGGGGAGCTTTCTATGGCTACACCTTC
TRBJ1-1 TRBV7-9 NA NA CASSSRQAGWVAEAFF TGTGCCAGCAGCTCCCGACAGGCCGGCTGGGTCGCTGAAGCTTTCTTT
TRBJ1-2 TRBV4-2 TRBD1 few CASSQGQTGRGYTF TGTGCCAGCAGCCAAGGCCAGACAGGGAGGGGCTACACCTTC
TRBJ2-1 TRBV7-7 NA NA CASSPTSYNEQFF TGTGCTAGCAGCCCTACCAGTTACAATGAGCAGTTCTTC
TRBJ2-7 TRBV6-5 NA NA CASSPRDRGYEQYF TGTGCCAGCAGTCCCCGGGATAGGGGCTACGAGCAGTACTTC
TRBJ2-1 TRBV18 TRBD1 few CASSLRDSSYNEQFF TGTGCCAGCTCACTTCGGGACAGTTCCTACAATGAGCAGTTCTTC
TRBJ2-1 TRBV4-1 NA NA CASSQAGGAGYNEQFF TGCGCCAGCAGCCAAGCCGGGGGCGCGGGCTACAATGAGCAGTTCTTC
TRBJ2-3 TRBV7-2 NA NA CASSYSRQTTDTQYF TGTGCCAGCAGCTATAGTAGGCAGACCACAGATACGCAGTATTTT
TRBJ2-1 TRBV29-1 TRBD2 few CSVGGAGGPHEQFF TGCAGCGTTGGAGGAGCGGGGGGCCCCCATGAGCAGTTCTTC
TRBJ2-7 TRBV2 NA NA CASGTPYEQYF TGTGCCAGTGGGACACCCTACGAGCAGTACTTC
TRBJ1-6 TRBV7-2 NA NA CASSRPGDNSPLHF TGTGCCAGCAGCCGCCCTGGGGATAATTCACCCCTCCACTTT
TRBJ2-5 TRBV2 NA NA CASRWGAPETQYF TGTGCCAGCAGGTGGGGGGCCCCGGAGACCCAGTACTTC
TRBJ1-4 TRBV29-1 TRBD1 NA CSGGQGEKLFF TGCAGCGGAGGACAGGGCGAAAAACTGTTTTTT
TRBJ1-6 TRBV7-9 NA NA CASSFKGSQGSPLHF TGTGCCAGCAGCTTTAAGGGTTCCCAGGGTTCACCCCTCCACTTT
TRBJ1-6 TRBV30 NA few CAWGDSPLHF TGTGCCTGGGGGGATTCACCCCTCCACTTT
TRBJ2-2 TRBV7-2 NA few CASRLQGTWTGELFF TGTGCCAGCAGGTTACAGGGTACTTGGACCGGGGAGCTGTTTTTT
TRBJ2-6 TRBV30 NA NA CASTVHSGANVLTF TGTGCCTCGACGGTCCACTCTGGGGCCAACGTCCTGACTTTC
TRBJ1-6 TRBV30 NA few CAWSGQRDSPLHF TGTGCCTGGAGTGGTCAGCGAGATTCACCCCTCCACTTT